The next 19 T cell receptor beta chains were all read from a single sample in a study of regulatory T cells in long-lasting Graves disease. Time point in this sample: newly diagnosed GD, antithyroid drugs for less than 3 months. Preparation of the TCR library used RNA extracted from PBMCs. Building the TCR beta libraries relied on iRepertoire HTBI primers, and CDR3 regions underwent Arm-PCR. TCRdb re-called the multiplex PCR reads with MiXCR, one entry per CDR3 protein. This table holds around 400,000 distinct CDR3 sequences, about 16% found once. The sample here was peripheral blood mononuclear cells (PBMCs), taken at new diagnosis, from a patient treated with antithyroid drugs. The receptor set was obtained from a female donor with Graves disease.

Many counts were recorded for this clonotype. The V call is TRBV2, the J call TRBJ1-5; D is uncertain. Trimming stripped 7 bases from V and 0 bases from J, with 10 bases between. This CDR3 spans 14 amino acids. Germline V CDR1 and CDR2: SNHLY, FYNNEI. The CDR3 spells CASKGSHSNQPQHF. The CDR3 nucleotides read TGTGCCAGCAAAGGGTCTCATAGCAATCAGCCCCAGCATTTT.

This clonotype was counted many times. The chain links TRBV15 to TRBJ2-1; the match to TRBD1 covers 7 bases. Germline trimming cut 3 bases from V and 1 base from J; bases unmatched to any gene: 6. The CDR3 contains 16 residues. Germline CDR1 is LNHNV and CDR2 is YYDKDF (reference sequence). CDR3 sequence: CATSRIDRASYNEQFF. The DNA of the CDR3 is TGTGCCACCAGCAGGATAGACAGGGCGTCCTACAATGAGCAGTTCTTC.

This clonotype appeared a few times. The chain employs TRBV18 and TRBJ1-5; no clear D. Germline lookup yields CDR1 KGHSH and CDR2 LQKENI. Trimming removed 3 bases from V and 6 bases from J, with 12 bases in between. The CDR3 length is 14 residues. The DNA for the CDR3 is TGTGCCAGCTCACCCTCCCGTGACGTTCAGCCCCAGCATTTT. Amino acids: CASSPSRDVQPQHF.

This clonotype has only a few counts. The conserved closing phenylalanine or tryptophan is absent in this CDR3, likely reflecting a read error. CDR3 bases: TGTGCCAGCAGTCCTAGCGGGCCTAACAATGAGCAGTTCTCC. It codes for CASSPSGPNNEQFS. The rearrangement joins TRBV28 to TRBJ2-1, with 8 positions matching TRBD2. Unmatched junction bases numbered 5, after V lost 5 bases and J lost 5 bases. Germline CDR1 MDHEN, CDR2 SYDVKM. The CDR3 totals 14 residues.

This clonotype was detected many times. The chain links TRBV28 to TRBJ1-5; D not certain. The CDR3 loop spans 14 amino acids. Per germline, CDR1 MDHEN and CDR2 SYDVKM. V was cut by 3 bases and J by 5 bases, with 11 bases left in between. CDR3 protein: CASSFPRRDQPQHF. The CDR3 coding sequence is TGTGCCAGCAGTTTCCCCCGGCGAGATCAGCCCCAGCATTTT.

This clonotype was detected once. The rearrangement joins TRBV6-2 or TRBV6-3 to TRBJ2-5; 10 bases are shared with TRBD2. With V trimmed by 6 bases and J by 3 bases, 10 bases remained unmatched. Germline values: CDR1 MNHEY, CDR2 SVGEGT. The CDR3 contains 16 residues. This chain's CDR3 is CASRCGTSGKKETQYF. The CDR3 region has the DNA TGTGCCAGCAGATGCGGAACTAGCGGGAAAAAAGAGACCCAGTACTTC.

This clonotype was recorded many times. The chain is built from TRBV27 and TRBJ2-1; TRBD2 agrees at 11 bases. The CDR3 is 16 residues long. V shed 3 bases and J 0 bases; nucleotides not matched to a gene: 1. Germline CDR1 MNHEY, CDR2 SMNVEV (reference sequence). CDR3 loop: CASSFLAGGSYNEQFF. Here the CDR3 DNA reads TGTGCCAGCAGTTTCCTAGCGGGAGGCTCCTACAATGAGCAGTTCTTC.

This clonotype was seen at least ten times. CDR3 sequence: CASSFTGSSQPQHF. Here the CDR3 DNA reads TGTGCCAGCAGTTTCACAGGGAGTAGTCAGCCCCAGCATTTT. V usage is TRBV28 and J usage is TRBJ1-5, with D perhaps matching TRBD1 (6 bases). The CDR3 runs 14 residues. Trimming removed 3 bases at V and 6 bases at J, with 12 bases between. Germline lookup yields CDR1 MDHEN and CDR2 SYDVKM.

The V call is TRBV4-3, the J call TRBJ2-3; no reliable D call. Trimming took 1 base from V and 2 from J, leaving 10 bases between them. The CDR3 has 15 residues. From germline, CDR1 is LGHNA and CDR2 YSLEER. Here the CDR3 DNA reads TGCGCCAGCAGCCAAGTTGGCGGTTCCACAGATACGCAGTATTTT. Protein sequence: CASSQVGGSTDTQYF.

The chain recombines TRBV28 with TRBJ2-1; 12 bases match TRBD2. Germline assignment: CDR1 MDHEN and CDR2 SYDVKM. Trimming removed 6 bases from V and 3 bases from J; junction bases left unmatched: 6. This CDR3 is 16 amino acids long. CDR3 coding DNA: TGTGCCAGCAGCAAAACGACTAGCGGGAGCTACAATGAGCAGTTCTTC. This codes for CASSKTTSGSYNEQFF.

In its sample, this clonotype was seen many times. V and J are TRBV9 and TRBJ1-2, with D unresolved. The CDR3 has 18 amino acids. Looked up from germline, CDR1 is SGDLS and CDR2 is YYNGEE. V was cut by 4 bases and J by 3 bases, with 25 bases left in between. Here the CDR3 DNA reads TGTGCCAGCAGCCCGAGGGTTTTCCCCTCCTACGGGGACTATGGCTACACCTTC. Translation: CASSPRVFPSYGDYGYTF.

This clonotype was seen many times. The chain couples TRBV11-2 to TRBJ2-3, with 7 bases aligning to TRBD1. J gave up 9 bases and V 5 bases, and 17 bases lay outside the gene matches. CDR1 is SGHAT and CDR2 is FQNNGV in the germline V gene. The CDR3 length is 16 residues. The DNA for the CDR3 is TGTGCCAGCAGCCCGCTAAGGGCGGGCGACAGGGCCACGCAGTATTTT. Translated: CASSPLRAGDRATQYF.

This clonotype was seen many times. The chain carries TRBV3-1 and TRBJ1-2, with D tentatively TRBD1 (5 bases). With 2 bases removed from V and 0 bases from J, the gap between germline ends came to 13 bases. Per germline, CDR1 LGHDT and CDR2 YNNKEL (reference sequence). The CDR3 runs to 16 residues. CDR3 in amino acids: CASSQRQTASNYGYTF. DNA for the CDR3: TGTGCCAGCAGCCAACGTCAGACAGCTTCTAACTATGGCTACACCTTC. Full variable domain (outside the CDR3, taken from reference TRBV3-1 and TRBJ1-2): DTAVSQTPKYLVTQMGNDKSIKCEQNLGHDTMYWYKQDSKKFLKIMFSYNNKELIINETVPNRFSPKSPDKAHLNLHINSLELGDSAVYFCASSQRQTASNYGYTFGSGTRLTVV.

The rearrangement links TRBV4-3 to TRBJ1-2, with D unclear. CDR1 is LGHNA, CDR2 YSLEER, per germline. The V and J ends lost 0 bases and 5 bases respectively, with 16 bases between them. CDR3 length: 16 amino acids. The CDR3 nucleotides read TGCGCCAGCAGCCAAGAAACCGCCGGTTCCTCTTATGGCTACACCTTC. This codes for CASSQETAGSSYGYTF.

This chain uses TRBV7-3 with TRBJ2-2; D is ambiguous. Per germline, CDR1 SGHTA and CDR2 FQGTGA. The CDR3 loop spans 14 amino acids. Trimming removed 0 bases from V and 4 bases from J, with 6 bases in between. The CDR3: CASSLTSRTGELFF. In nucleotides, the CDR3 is TGTGCCAGCAGCTTAACGTCCCGCACCGGGGAGCTGTTTTTT.

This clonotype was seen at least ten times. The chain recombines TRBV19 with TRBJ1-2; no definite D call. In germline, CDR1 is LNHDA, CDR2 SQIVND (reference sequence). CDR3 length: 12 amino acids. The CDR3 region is CVVEMGHYGYTF. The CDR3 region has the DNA TGTGTCGTCGAAATGGGCCACTATGGCTACACCTTC.

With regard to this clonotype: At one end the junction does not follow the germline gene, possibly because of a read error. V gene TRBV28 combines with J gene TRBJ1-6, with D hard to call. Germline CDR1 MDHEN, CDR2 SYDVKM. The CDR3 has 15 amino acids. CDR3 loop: CTSPPSGRTPLPLHF. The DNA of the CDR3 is TGTACCAGCCCACCCTCAGGACGGACTCCACTCCCCCTCCACTTT. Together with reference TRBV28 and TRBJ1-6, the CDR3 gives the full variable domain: DVKVTQSSRYLVKRTGEKVFLECVQDMDHENMFWYRQDPGLGLRLIYFSYDVKMKEKGDIPEGYSVSREKKERFSLILESASTNQTSMYLCTSPPSGRTPLPLHFGNGTRLTVT.

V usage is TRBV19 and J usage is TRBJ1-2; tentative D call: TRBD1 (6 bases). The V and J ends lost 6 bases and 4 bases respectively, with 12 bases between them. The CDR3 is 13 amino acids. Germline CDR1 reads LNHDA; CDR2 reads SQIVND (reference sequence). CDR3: CASRSGEVYGYTF. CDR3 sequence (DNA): TGTGCCAGTAGGTCAGGGGAGGTCTATGGCTACACCTTC.

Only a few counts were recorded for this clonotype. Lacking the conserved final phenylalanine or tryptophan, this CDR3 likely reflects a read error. The chain's CDR3 is CAISGIQGIGQFL. The CDR3 nucleotides are TGTGCCATCAGCGGAATACAGGGGATCGGGCAGTTCCTC. The chain employs TRBV10-3 and TRBJ2-1, with 7 bases matching TRBD1. Unmatched junction bases numbered 11, after V lost 6 bases and J lost 12 bases. Germline lookup yields CDR1 ENHRY and CDR2 SYGVKD. This CDR3 has 13 amino acids.